The source of this TCR beta chain is a study of cytomegalovirus exposure and HLA in healthy donors. This PCR relied on a set of 60 Vbeta primers and 13 Jbeta primers. In the original analysis: An analysis that came later counted 80 million or so unique TCR beta chains, approximately 12 million shared. Libraries were prepared by immunoSEQ multiplex PCR; TCRdb keeps only in-frame clonotypes and omits some of them. The DNA gave D and trimming, while V, J and clone size come from that table. The sample has hundreds of thousands of clones, roughly 80% seen once. The CDR3 is made up of 18 amino acids. Germline CDR1 reads SGHVS; CDR2 reads FQNEAQ. J gave up 8 bases and V 1 base, and 8 bases lay outside the gene matches. Notes on this clone: As yet, its antigen is unknown.

The donors were healthy bone marrow donors. Findings of the study overall: A later analysis reportedly found that, within productive TCRs, an Asian-associated ancestry cluster had fewer N-insertions than the mean observed across the roughly 700 donors. According to a later analysis, most TCR beta chains associated with CMV appeared HLA-restricted.

The chain has TRBV7-8 and TRBJ2-2; 15 positions agree with TRBD2. The source of this sequence is a man aged 25 to 45 in good health and CMV-seronegative. Sequencing was performed on PBMCs. The CDR3 loop reads CASSLGGLAGGRQGELFF. The CDR3 nucleotides are TGTGCCAGCAGCTTAGGGGGACTAGCGGGGGGAAGACAAGGGGAGCTGTTTTTT.